Listed here is a single T cell receptor (beta chain). What this receptor recognizes is not known. The record has no base qualities; no much larger clone is one base away. The data were taken from a study of shared clonotypes between healthy human individuals (dated by TCRdb to the early 2020s). Turning to the overall study: A couple of women and three men aged 18 to 49 years were included in the cohort. Each donor's leukapheresis produced roughly between roughly 0.85 and 9 billion PBMCs. For each donor, CD4 naive and CD4 memory were each run on three plates, CD8 naive on two plates, and CD8 memory on one plate. To estimate repertoire size and how much clonotype sharing occurs between individuals, the study deeply sequenced the blood TCR repertoires of 4 to 6 healthy adults. Libraries were prepared and TCR repertoires were sequenced by different laboratories using diverse techniques, in order to increase sequencing depth and limit assay-specific biases.

Using the deep immunoSEQ assay, TCR CDR3 regions were amplified from genomic DNA by multiplex PCR. For each cell subset, the extracted genomic DNA was distributed evenly across all wells of several immunoSEQ 96-well plates, and each plate served as one replicate. Each replicate PCR for sorted subsets received about 220 ng genomic DNA, equal to 30,000 or so T cell genomes. The purified libraries were quantified using a Qubit 3.0 fluorometer, sized with a Bioanalyzer 2100, and then quantified again using the KAPA Library Quantification kit. Every immunoSEQ 96-well plate was sequenced on a separate single-read 150-cycle Illumina NextSeq 550 flow cell. The authors' analysis ran thus. The immunoSEQ output contained only junctional sequences without quality scores, so filtering could not match that applied to full-length reads. To assign V/J genes and CDR3, sequences were annotated using PyIR, a Python wrapper for IgBLAST v1.9, with IMGT germline references. Any read was removed if the V/J assignment was weak (E-value above 1e-6), the CDR3 was missing, or the read contained stop codons, out-of-frame junctions, or ambiguous translated residues. A V3J clonotype was defined by an identical inferred V gene, J gene, and CDR3 amino acid sequence. Percentage overlap between repertoires was computed as shared unique clonotypes divided by the size of the smaller repertoire. Richness of each repertoire was evaluated using RTK rarefaction, the Chao1 estimator, and Recon v2.1 estimates of unobserved clonotypes. Generation probabilities for all TCRbeta clonotypes obtained by the gDNA method from a few donors were computed using OLGA. TCRdb took this table from immuneACCESS and kept in-frame rearrangements with V and J called. Such tables lack part of the clones; where checked against another copy, unresolved V genes explain under half of the gap, and the rest is unexplained. V and J calls plus clone size are reproduced from that table; the DNA served to infer D and trimming. Present in this sample are more than 2 million clones, under 97% of which were seen just once. The top ten clonotypes cover more than 0.1% of the sample.

The research as a whole found: Larger estimated clonotype richness was generally found for naive subsets than for memory subsets. Even with the large sequencing depth, rarefaction of the sorted-subset datasets indicated that sequencing was incomplete. Sampling was restricted to blood, and TCR repertoires in tissue are likely to differ from TCR repertoires in blood. When several donors were compared, the shared fraction of clonotypes was about 5% for naive CD4, about 4% for naive CD8, roughly 2.3% for memory CD4, and 0.3% to 0.5% for memory CD8. Clonotypes shared by all four sorted-subset donors showed higher generation probabilities than non-shared clonotypes. The genetic and exposure-history diversity represented was limited by the small number of donors. Pairwise subsampling indicated that sequencing depth was expected to affect the degree of clonotype sharing among donors.

V is pruned by 2 bases and J by 9 bases, leaving 8 bases of the junction without a gene match. From cysteine to phenylalanine, the CDR3 is 15 amino acids long. The sequence is cut down to CDR3 DNA, 45 bases in frame from base 1. Via the germline V gene (reference sequence), CDR1 is MNHNY and CDR2 SVGAGI. The donors were healthy, HIV-negative adults who had no recently reported acute infections or vaccinations. Every donor was a Caucasian adult living in Nashville, Tennessee, USA. Magnetic negative selection was used to enrich CD4+ T cells, after which naive cells were positively selected on CD45RA and the negative fraction became the memory subset. Blood was obtained by leukapheresis, after which PBMCs were separated by Ficoll-Histopaque density gradient centrifugation and cryopreserved in liquid nitrogen vapor phase. Analytical flow cytometry was used to check the purity and quantity of every magnetically sorted T cell population. Genomic DNA was isolated from every sorted fraction and measured by UV absorbance on a Nanodrop 2000c.

The sequence links TRBV6-6 to TRBJ1-2, with 11 junctional bases fitting TRBD1. The source is a man younger than 35 in good health. The source material was naive CD4+ T cells sorted from blood. According to the study, the label for this sample's cell subset or site signals: CD45RA+ positively selected. The bases are TGTGCCAGCAGTTACCCCAAGGACAGGGGGCAGTGCTACACCTTC. Protein translation: CASSYPKDRGQCYTF.